Listed below are T cell receptor beta chains from one sample, sequenced in a study of blood T cell repertoires in COVID-19. Sequencing was performed with immunoSEQ multiplex PCR; in TCRdb, only in-frame clones are kept and a portion is missing. This sample has tens of thousands of clones, with 80% to 90% found just once. Sequenced: peripheral blood. The receptors were sampled from a man in his fifties or sixties with acute or convalescent COVID-19. Each CDR3 is given with its conserved first and last residue. A D gene is named only where the DNA matches it firmly. Only some rows state a clone size, as once, few, many or a class for expanded clones.

D	J	size	V	CDR3	DNA
TRBD2	TRBJ2-5	once	TRBV24-1	CATSDLRPGRGGETQYF	TGTGCCACCAGTGATTTGCGACCGGGCCGGGGGGGAGAGACCCAGTACTTC
NA	TRBJ2-7	few	TRBV6-5	CASRQTGRSYEQYF	TGTGCCAGCAGACAAACAGGGCGCTCCTACGAGCAGTACTTC
TRBD1	TRBJ1-1	NA	TRBV6-6	CASSYPDRGNTEAFF	TGTGCCAGCAGTTACCCTGACAGGGGAAACACTGAAGCTTTCTTT
NA	TRBJ2-5	NA	TRBV19	CASSIIPGGQGRLQETQYF	TGTGCCAGTAGTATTATCCCCGGGGGTCAGGGCCGGCTCCAAGAGACCCAGTACTTC
TRBD1	TRBJ2-1	few	TRBV6-1	CASSEVGQGGHEQFF	TGTGCCAGCAGTGAAGTAGGACAGGGGGGTCATGAGCAGTTCTTC
NA	TRBJ1-5	NA	TRBV5-1	CASSLVAGQPQHF	TGCGCCAGCAGCTTGGTAGCAGGGCAGCCCCAGCATTTT
TRBD1	TRBJ1-2	NA	TRBV19	CASKDRGGRQGNYGYTF	TGTGCCAGTAAAGATCGGGGGGGGAGACAGGGAAACTATGGCTACACCTTC
TRBD1	TRBJ1-1	NA	TRBV2	CASSERQGEAFF	TGTGCCAGCAGTGAGCGACAGGGTGAAGCTTTCTTT
NA	TRBJ2-1	NA	TRBV6-6	CASLGVNSYNEQFF	TGTGCCAGCTTGGGAGTAAATTCCTACAATGAGCAGTTCTTC
TRBD2	TRBJ2-3	once	TRBV19	CASSNSGGATDTQYF	TGTGCCAGTAGTAACAGCGGGGGGGCGACAGATACGCAGTATTTT
NA	TRBJ2-4	NA	TRBV5-1	CATGQLAKNIQYF	TGCGCCACCGGACAGCTAGCCAAAAACATTCAGTACTTC
NA	TRBJ1-3	once	TRBV2	CASTQQPRNTIYF	TGTGCCAGCACCCAACAGCCGCGAAACACCATATATTTT
NA	TRBJ2-5	NA	TRBV15	CATSRDPVETQYF	TGTGCCACCAGCAGAGATCCTGTGGAGACCCAGTACTTC
NA	TRBJ2-2	NA	TRBV6-6	CASSRPGVEVGELFF	TGTGCCAGCAGTCGACCGGGGGTGGAAGTGGGGGAGCTGTTTTTT